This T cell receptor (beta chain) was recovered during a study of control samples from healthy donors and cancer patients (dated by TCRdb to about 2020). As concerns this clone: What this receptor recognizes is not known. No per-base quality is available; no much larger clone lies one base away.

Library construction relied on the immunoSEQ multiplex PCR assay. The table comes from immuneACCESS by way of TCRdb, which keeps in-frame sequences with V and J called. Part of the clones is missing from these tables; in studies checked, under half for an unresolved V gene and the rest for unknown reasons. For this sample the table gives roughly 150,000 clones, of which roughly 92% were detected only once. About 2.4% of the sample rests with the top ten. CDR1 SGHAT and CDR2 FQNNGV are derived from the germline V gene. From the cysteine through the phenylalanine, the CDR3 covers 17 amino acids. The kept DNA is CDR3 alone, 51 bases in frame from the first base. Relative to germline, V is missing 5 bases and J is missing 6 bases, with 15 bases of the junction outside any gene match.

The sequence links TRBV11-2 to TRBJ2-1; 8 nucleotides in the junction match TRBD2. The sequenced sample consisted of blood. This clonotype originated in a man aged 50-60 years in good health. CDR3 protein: CASSTRRTGGPVNEQFF. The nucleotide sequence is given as TGTGCCAGCAGCACCCGCCGGACGGGAGGGCCGGTCAATGAGCAGTTCTTC. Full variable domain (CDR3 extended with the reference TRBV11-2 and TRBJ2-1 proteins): EAGVAQSPRYKIIEKRQSVAFWCNPISGHATLYWYQQILGQGPKLLIQFQNNGVVDDSQLPKDRFSAERLKGVDSTLKIQPAKLEDSAVYLCASSTRRTGGPVNEQFFGPGTRLTVL.